The 17 T cell receptor beta chains given below trace back to one sample, sequenced in a study of response to subunit inactivated influenza vaccine. TCRdb redid the calling of the RT-PCR reads with MiXCR, one entry per CDR3 protein. The sample gives some 850,000 distinct CDR3 sequences, approximately 17% of which show up once; roughly a tenth is in the top ten. The sample here was PBMCs from blood, taken more than 4 days after vaccination. These receptors came from a man aged 45 to 65 who received an inactivated influenza vaccine.

A few counts support this clonotype. The rearrangement uses TRBV7-9 and TRBJ2-2, with 9 bases matching TRBD2. V lost 5 bases and J lost 6; bases outside the gene matches: 10. CDR3 length equals 16 residues. The germline gives CDR1 SEHNR, CDR2 FQNEAQ (reference sequence). DNA of the CDR3: TGTGCCAGCAGCGTCCAAGCGGGAGGTAACCCCGGGGAGCTGTTTTTT. Translation: CASSVQAGGNPGELFF.

The gene calls are TRBV6-4 and TRBJ2-7; 9 bases fit TRBD1. Germline lookup yields CDR1 MRHNA and CDR2 SNTAGT. This CDR3 has 14 amino acids. V dropped 6 bases and J dropped 5; count of bases not matched to a gene: 8. The CDR3 is CASRRDRVNDEQYF. For the CDR3, the DNA is TGTGCCAGCAGGAGGGACAGGGTGAACGACGAGCAGTACTTC.

This chain connects TRBV11-2 to TRBJ2-4; 8 nucleotides line up with TRBD2. The CDR3 is made up of 19 amino acids. V gave up 6 bases and J gave up 0 bases; unmatched junction bases: 16. Germline CDR1 and CDR2: SGHAT and FQNNGV. CDR3 DNA: TGTGCCAGCAGTTTTACCCCCATTGAAGCGGGAGTAGCCAAAAACATTCAGTACTTC. Protein product: CASSFTPIEAGVAKNIQYF.

This clonotype showed up just a few times. This rearrangement joins TRBV7-2 to TRBJ1-2; D unclear. The germline V gene encodes CDR1 SGHTA and CDR2 FQGNSA. Trimming pared 5 bases from V and 5 bases from J, leaving 12 bases between. CDR3 length: 13 residues. CDR3 in amino acids: CASSPPGVYGYTF. In DNA form, the CDR3 reads TGTGCCAGCAGCCCTCCAGGAGTTTATGGCTACACCTTC.

In its sample, this clonotype was seen many times. This sequence joins TRBV29-1 and TRBJ2-3, with 7 bases matching TRBD1. This CDR3 spans 13 amino acids. Trimming at V came to 4 bases and at J to 2 bases, leaving 3 bases not matched to a gene. CDR1 and CDR2 from the germline V gene are SQVTM and ANQGSEA. The CDR3 DNA sequence: TGCAGCGTTGGGACAGGAGCCACAGATACGCAGTATTTT. This encodes CSVGTGATDTQYF.

This clonotype has ten or more counts. The chain combines TRBV10-3 with TRBJ1-1, with 7 bases fitting TRBD1. This CDR3 spans 12 amino acids. V lost 8 bases, J lost 8 bases, and 8 bases stayed unmatched. The germline CDR1 and CDR2 sequences are ENHRY and SYGVKD. The CDR3, as DNA: TGTGCCATCGGGGAGACAGGGATCGAAGCTTTCTTT. Protein sequence: CAIGETGIEAFF.

J is TRBJ2-1 and V is TRBV10-3; 11 bases are shared with TRBD2. The V gene's germline CDR1 is ENHRY and CDR2 SYGVKD. This CDR3 has 16 residues. With 0 bases clipped from V and 3 bases from J, the junction kept 1 base outside the gene matches. Here the CDR3 reads CAISESGTSGYNEQFF. CDR3 nucleotide sequence: TGTGCCATCAGTGAGTCCGGGACTAGCGGCTACAATGAGCAGTTCTTC.

A word on this clonotype: A much larger clone lies one base from this, so it may be a read error. The CDR3 loop is CASSLIAGVYGEQFF. The CDR3 coding sequence is TGTGCCAGCAGTCTAATAGCGGGAGTATACGGTGAGCAGTTCTTC. This chain links TRBV6-1 with TRBJ2-1, with 9 bases identical to TRBD2. There are 15 residues in the CDR3. The ends lost 5 bases at V and 9 bases at J; junction bases unmatched: 11. Germline V gene sequence: CDR1 MNHNS, CDR2 SASEGT.

On this clonotype: At one boundary the junction diverges from the germline segment, which might be a read error. The J gene is TRBJ2-2, the V gene TRBV7-7; D gene unclear. Germline lookup yields CDR1 SSHAT and CDR2 FNYEAQ (reference sequence). CDR3 length equals 16 residues. CDR3 protein: CASSLRGGTNTGELFF. Written as DNA, the CDR3 is TGTGCTAGCAGCTTAAGAGGCGGAACGAACACCGGGGAGCTGTTTTTT.

The genes are TRBV5-1 and TRBJ2-3, with D unresolved. Looked up from germline, CDR1 is SGHRS and CDR2 is YFSETQ. The CDR3 totals 17 residues. V lost 4 bases, J lost 2 bases, and 20 bases lay in between. The CDR3 spells CASSPRWTDTTTDTQYF. CDR3 nucleotide sequence: TGCGCCAGCAGCCCCCGCTGGACCGACACTACCACAGATACGCAGTATTTT.

This clonotype was found many times. The gene calls are TRBV12-3 or TRBV12-4 and TRBJ1-2; no reliable D call. The CDR3 totals 13 residues. V gave up 8 bases and J gave up 4 bases, with 14 bases separating them. In DNA, the CDR3 is TGTGCCAGCCGTACGGGTGGGGTCTATGGCTACACCTTC. It is translated as CASRTGGVYGYTF.

The chain uses TRBV10-3 and TRBJ2-7; TRBD2 matches 8 bases. The CDR3 contains 14 residues. The germline gives CDR1 ENHRY, CDR2 SYGVKD. Losses at the gene ends were 0 bases for V and 8 bases for J; bases not matched to a gene: 6. CDR3 DNA sequence: TGTGCCATCAGTGAGTCGGGACTAGAGGGAAAGCAGTACTTC. Amino acids: CAISESGLEGKQYF.

This clonotype was found a few times. This chain uses TRBV28 with TRBJ2-7, with a tentative D call TRBD2 (5 bases). Trimming stripped 6 bases from V and 1 base from J, with 13 bases between. Looked up from germline, CDR1 is MDHEN and CDR2 is SYDVKM. This CDR3 has 14 amino acids. The CDR3 DNA reads TGTGCCAGCAGAGCGGCAACCGATTCCTACGAGCAGTACTTC. The encoded protein is CASRAATDSYEQYF.

In this sample, this clonotype turned up a few times. V gene TRBV19 combines with J gene TRBJ1-1; TRBD1 aligns across 11 bases. The germline gives CDR1 LNHDA, CDR2 SQIVND (reference sequence). The CDR3 runs to 16 residues. With 6 bases clipped from V and 3 bases from J, the junction kept 9 bases outside the gene matches. The CDR3 coding sequence is TGTGCCAGTAGACCTGCGGACAGGGGGCTACACACTGAAGCTTTCTTT. Its protein is CASRPADRGLHTEAFF.

This clonotype was counted ten times or more. J is TRBJ2-3 and V is TRBV7-2; D may match TRBD1 or TRBD2 (6 bases each). The germline CDR1 and CDR2 sequences are SGHTA and FQGNSA. V was trimmed by 5 bases and J by 4 bases, leaving 10 bases between them. The CDR3 has 13 amino acids. The CDR3 sequence is CASSPGASDTQYF. Written as DNA, the CDR3 is TGTGCCAGCAGCCCGGGGGCTTCAGATACGCAGTATTTT.

This clonotype was detected only a few times. The gene calls are TRBV5-1 and TRBJ1-4; D gene ambiguous. V shed 0 bases and J shed 7 bases, with 10 bases lying between them. The CDR3 covers 14 residues. Germline-derived CDR1 and CDR2 are SGHRS and YFSETQ. In DNA form, the CDR3 reads TGCGCCAGCAGCTTGGGGGGTGTTAGTGAAAAACTGTTTTTT. This gives the protein CASSLGGVSEKLFF. Full variable domain (missing parts from reference TRBV5-1 and TRBJ1-4): KAGVTQTPRYLIKTRGQQVTLSCSPISGHRSVSWYQQTPGQGLQFLFEYFSETQRNKGNFPGRFSGRQFSNSRSEMNVSTLELGDSALYLCASSLGGVSEKLFFGSGTQLSVL.

The chain carries TRBV5-6 and TRBJ2-1, with TRBD2 matching 9 bases. The CDR3 totals 14 residues. From germline, CDR1 is SGHDT and CDR2 YYEEEE. V gave up 4 bases and J gave up 9 bases; unmatched junction bases: 8. Here the CDR3 reads CASSVTREGAEQFF. In DNA, the CDR3 is TGTGCCAGCAGCGTTACGCGGGAGGGTGCTGAGCAGTTCTTC.